The next 24 T cell receptor beta chains were all read from a single sample in a study of liver allograft versus peripheral blood T cells. For the study at large: Transplanted-liver T cell receptor repertoires were compared with recipients' peripheral blood repertoires.

TCRdb reprocessed the reads with MiXCR, giving one entry per CDR3 protein. The data show roughly 10,000 distinct CDR3 sequences, roughly 19% seen once. These receptors all come from a human patient who had a liver transplant. The graft donor may be the source of some T cells.

In its sample, this clonotype is medium-sized. The chain carries TRBV6-1 and TRBJ1-1, with unresolved D. V shed 10 bases and J shed 3 bases, with 18 bases lying between them. The CDR3 length is 14 residues. Germline V CDR1 and CDR2: MNHNS, SASEGT. The chain's CDR3 is CATKQVRRDTEAFF. The CDR3 DNA is TGTGCCACCAAGCAGGTCCGGAGGGACACTGAAGCTTTCTTT.

This clonotype is labeled medium-sized. The chain employs TRBV6-1 and TRBJ1-2; tentatively, D is TRBD1 (5 bases). The CDR3 totals 15 residues. Trimming removed 7 bases from V and 4 bases from J, with 19 bases in between. From germline, CDR1 is MNHNS and CDR2 SASEGT. This CDR3 reads CASISGTADSYGYTF. The CDR3 DNA reads TGTGCCAGCATTAGCGGGACGGCAGATTCCTATGGCTACACCTTC.

Comment on this clonotype: This could be a read error, since a much larger clone is one nucleotide away. This rearrangement joins TRBV27 to TRBJ1-1; D is uncertain. This CDR3 comprises 12 residues. CDR1 MNHEY and CDR2 SMNVEV come from the germline V gene (reference sequence). The CDR3 here is CTSSSPGLEAFF. As DNA, the CDR3 is TGTACCAGCAGTTCACCGGGATTGGAAGCTTTCTTT.

This clonotype has a handful of counts. The chain uses TRBV7-9 and TRBJ2-1, with a tentative D call TRBD1 (6 bases). The germline CDR1 and CDR2 sequences are SEHNR and FQNEAQ (reference sequence). The V gene lost 9 bases and the J gene lost 5 bases, with 20 bases spanning the gap. The CDR3 sequence is 15 residues long. The CDR3 region is CASLPLWTANNEQFF. DNA for the CDR3: TGTGCCAGTCTGCCCCTTTGGACAGCAAACAATGAGCAGTTCTTC.

This sequence joins TRBV7-9 and TRBJ2-5; the match to TRBD2 covers 12 bases. Trimming cost V 3 bases and J 8 bases; bases outside gene matches: 4. CDR3 length equals 14 residues. CDR1 and CDR2 (germline): SEHNR, FQNEAQ (reference sequence). The CDR3 loop reads CASSFLAGGSTQYF. The CDR3 bases are TGTGCCAGCAGCTTTCTAGCGGGAGGGTCCACCCAGTACTTC.

V and J are TRBV12-3 or TRBV12-4 and TRBJ2-5; either TRBD1 or TRBD2 may fit D (6 bases each). CDR3 length equals 13 residues. V was pared by 10 bases and J by 2 bases, with 14 bases between. The CDR3 region is CATRWGAQETQYF. CDR3 DNA: TGTGCCACCCGGTGGGGGGCGCAAGAGACCCAGTACTTC.

As DNA, the CDR3 is TGTGCCAGCAGTCCCTCGACAGGGGTAGATCCAACTAATGAAAAACTGTTTTTT. This translates into CASSPSTGVDPTNEKLFF. The rearrangement links TRBV6-6 to TRBJ1-4; the match to TRBD1 covers 8 bases. Germline CDR1 is MNHNY and CDR2 is SVGAGI (reference sequence). Germline trimming cut 5 bases from V and 0 bases from J; bases unmatched to any gene: 11. CDR3 length: 18 amino acids.

By sample share, this clonotype is medium-sized (0.01 to 0.1%). This rearrangement joins TRBV19 to TRBJ1-6; TRBD1 agrees at 10 bases. The CDR3 has 16 residues. CDR1 is LNHDA and CDR2 is SQIVND in the germline V gene (reference sequence). With V trimmed by 6 bases and J by 7 bases, 9 bases remained unmatched. DNA for the CDR3: TGTGCCAGTAGGACAGGGGGCGAACGATGGAATTCACCCCTCCACTTT. This codes for CASRTGGERWNSPLHF.

This clonotype rates as medium-sized (0.01 to 0.1%). J is TRBJ1-6 and V is TRBV7-9; unclear D gene. Trimming stripped 0 bases from V and 7 bases from J, with 7 bases between. The CDR3 totals 14 residues. Germline V gives CDR1 SEHNR, CDR2 FQNEAQ (reference sequence). The CDR3 DNA follows: TGTGCCAGCAGCTTAGCCGGGATCAATTCACCCCTCCACTTT. This encodes CASSLAGINSPLHF.

This clonotype was counted ten times or more. The chain joins TRBV6-2 or TRBV6-3 to TRBJ1-6, with 8 positions matching TRBD1. V shed 6 bases, J shed 9 bases, and the junction held 4 bases outside the gene matches. The CDR3 contains 13 residues. The germline V gene encodes CDR1 MNHEY and CDR2 SVGEGT. The DNA for the CDR3 is TGTGCCAGCAGCCGGGACAGGCTTTCACCCCTCCACTTT. This codes for CASSRDRLSPLHF.

This clonotype is medium-sized. In nucleotides, the CDR3 is TGTGCCAGCAGTGAAGTCGGACAGTACAATGAGCAGTTCTTC. This gives the protein CASSEVGQYNEQFF. The chain couples TRBV6-1 to TRBJ2-1; possible D gene TRBD1, 6 bases. V shed 1 base and J shed 4 bases, with 8 bases lying between them. Germline V gene sequence: CDR1 MNHNS, CDR2 SASEGT. The CDR3 extends over 14 amino acids.

The gene calls are TRBV15 and TRBJ1-6, with no clear D. CDR1 and CDR2 from the germline V gene are LNHNV and YYDKDF (reference sequence). Trimming cost V 0 bases and J 2 bases, with 8 bases left between them. This CDR3 is 16 amino acids long. The CDR3 is CATSRDSTAYNSPLHF. The CDR3 DNA follows: TGTGCCACCAGCAGAGATTCGACGGCCTATAATTCACCCCTCCACTTT.

Within the sample, this clonotype is medium-sized. The V gene is TRBV7-9, the J gene TRBJ2-1; 13 nucleotides align to TRBD2. Germline CDR1 reads SEHNR; CDR2 reads FQNEAQ (reference sequence). The J segment lost 3 bases and the V segment lost 5 bases, leaving 7 bases of the junction unmatched. This CDR3 is 17 amino acids long. The CDR3 region is CASSPWRLAGGYNEQFF. The CDR3 coding sequence is TGTGCCAGCAGCCCATGGAGACTAGCGGGGGGCTACAATGAGCAGTTCTTC. The complete variable domain, with remaining parts taken from reference TRBV7-9 and TRBJ2-1, reads DTGVSQNPRHKITKRGQNVTFRCDPISEHNRLYWYRQTLGQGPEFLTYFQNEAQLEKSRLLSDRFSAERPKGSFSTLEIQRTEQGDSAMYLCASSPWRLAGGYNEQFFGPGTRLTVL.

In its sample, this clonotype was seen a few times. This chain connects TRBV20-1 to TRBJ2-5; a weak D match, TRBD1 (6 bases). CDR1 is DFQATT and CDR2 is SNEGSKA in the germline V gene (reference sequence). V dropped 3 bases and J dropped 2 bases, with 16 bases sitting between them. The CDR3 totals 15 residues. CDR3 loop: CSASPHDRSQETQYF. In nucleotides, the CDR3 is TGCAGTGCTAGCCCCCACGACAGGTCGCAAGAGACCCAGTACTTC.

This clonotype has a handful of counts. One junction end disagrees with the germline gene, perhaps due to a read error. The chain couples TRBV18 to TRBJ2-1; 13 positions agree with TRBD2. This CDR3 region has 17 residues. Germline V gene lookup returns CDR1 KGHSH and CDR2 LQKENI. The CDR3 loop is CVSSPPGTSGIYNEQFF. Written as DNA, the CDR3 is TGTGTCAGCTCACCACCCGGGACTAGCGGGATCTACAATGAGCAGTTCTTC.

This clonotype was seen many times. V usage is TRBV6-2 or TRBV6-3 and J usage is TRBJ1-5; tentative D call: TRBD1 (6 bases). Germline lookup yields CDR1 MNHEY and CDR2 SVGEGT. This CDR3 region has 15 residues. The V and J ends lost 6 bases and 0 bases respectively, with 12 bases between them. The CDR3 bases are TGTGCCAGCAGCCTATACAGGGATAGCAATCAGCCCCAGCATTTT. This gives the protein CASSLYRDSNQPQHF.

This clonotype was detected only a few times. This chain joins TRBV9 and TRBJ2-3; D gene ambiguous. The CDR3 has 13 residues. Trimming removed 0 bases from V and 6 bases from J, with 8 bases in between. In germline, CDR1 is SGDLS, CDR2 YYNGEE. As DNA, the CDR3 is TGTGCCAGCAGCGTAGGCCCACAGGATACGCAGTATTTT. Encoded protein: CASSVGPQDTQYF.

The CDR3, as DNA: TGTGCCAGCAGTGGCGGACAGGGGGCAGGGGAAAAACTGTTTTTT. Protein: CASSGGQGAGEKLFF. V usage is TRBV6-6 and J usage is TRBJ1-4; 11 bases align to TRBD1. The CDR3 loop spans 15 amino acids. The ends lost 5 bases at V and 8 bases at J; junction bases unmatched: 7. Germline-derived CDR1 and CDR2 are MNHNY and SVGAGI (reference sequence).

In its sample, this clonotype is medium-sized. The rearrangement joins TRBV18 to TRBJ2-3; D ambiguous. The V gene's germline CDR1 is KGHSH and CDR2 LQKENI. This CDR3 is 13 amino acids long. Trimming removed 0 bases from V and 11 bases from J, with 12 bases in between. DNA of the CDR3: TGTGCCAGCTCACCACCGGGTGACAACCGGCAGTATTTT. It is translated as CASSPPGDNRQYF.

This clonotype is medium-sized (0.01 to 0.1%) by share. The chain couples TRBV18 to TRBJ1-1, with D perhaps matching TRBD1 (6 bases). Germline V gene data show CDR1 as KGHSH and CDR2 as LQKENI. Trimming removed 1 base from V and 4 bases from J, with 13 bases in between. The CDR3 contains 15 residues. This chain's CDR3 is CASSPLEGDTTEAFF. The CDR3 nucleotides are TGTGCCAGCTCACCACTTGAGGGGGATACCACTGAAGCTTTCTTT.

This clonotype has just a few counts. The chain joins TRBV28 to TRBJ1-1, with a tentative D call TRBD1 (6 bases). Germline CDR1 MDHEN, CDR2 SYDVKM. This CDR3 has 16 residues. Trimming took off 6 bases at V and 4 bases at J, with 21 bases between the two ends. The CDR3 DNA reads as TGTGCCAGCAGCAATAACAGGGTCGCCCTAAGCACTGAAGCTTTCTTT. It codes for CASSNNRVALSTEAFF.

The V call is TRBV7-9, the J call TRBJ2-7; D possibly corresponds to TRBD1 (6 bases). The CDR3 has 15 residues. Germline V gene data show CDR1 as SEHNR and CDR2 as FQNEAQ (reference sequence). The V end lost 1 base, the J end lost 2 bases, and 12 bases lay between the germline ends. CDR3 coding DNA: TGTGCCAGCAGCTTAGGACAGGCGGTCACCTACGAGCAGTACTTC. Its translation: CASSLGQAVTYEQYF.

This clonotype was recorded many times. The genes are TRBV19 and TRBJ2-2, with D unclear. The CDR3 spans 15 residues. Trimming removed 6 bases at V and 6 bases at J, with 17 bases between. CDR1 and CDR2 (germline): LNHDA, SQIVND (reference sequence). This CDR3 reads CASSAPGIRSGELFF. The CDR3 DNA reads as TGTGCCAGTAGCGCCCCCGGCATTCGGTCCGGGGAGCTGTTTTTT.

In its sample, this clonotype was seen many times. This chain uses TRBV7-9 with TRBJ2-1, with D tentatively TRBD2 (5 bases). Germline values: CDR1 SEHNR, CDR2 FQNEAQ (reference sequence). V was clipped by 6 bases and J by 5 bases, with 23 bases between them. The CDR3 consists of 17 residues. The CDR3 loop is CASSPPMRENVHNEQFF. Here the CDR3 DNA reads TGTGCCAGCAGTCCCCCTATGAGGGAAAATGTACACAATGAGCAGTTCTTC.